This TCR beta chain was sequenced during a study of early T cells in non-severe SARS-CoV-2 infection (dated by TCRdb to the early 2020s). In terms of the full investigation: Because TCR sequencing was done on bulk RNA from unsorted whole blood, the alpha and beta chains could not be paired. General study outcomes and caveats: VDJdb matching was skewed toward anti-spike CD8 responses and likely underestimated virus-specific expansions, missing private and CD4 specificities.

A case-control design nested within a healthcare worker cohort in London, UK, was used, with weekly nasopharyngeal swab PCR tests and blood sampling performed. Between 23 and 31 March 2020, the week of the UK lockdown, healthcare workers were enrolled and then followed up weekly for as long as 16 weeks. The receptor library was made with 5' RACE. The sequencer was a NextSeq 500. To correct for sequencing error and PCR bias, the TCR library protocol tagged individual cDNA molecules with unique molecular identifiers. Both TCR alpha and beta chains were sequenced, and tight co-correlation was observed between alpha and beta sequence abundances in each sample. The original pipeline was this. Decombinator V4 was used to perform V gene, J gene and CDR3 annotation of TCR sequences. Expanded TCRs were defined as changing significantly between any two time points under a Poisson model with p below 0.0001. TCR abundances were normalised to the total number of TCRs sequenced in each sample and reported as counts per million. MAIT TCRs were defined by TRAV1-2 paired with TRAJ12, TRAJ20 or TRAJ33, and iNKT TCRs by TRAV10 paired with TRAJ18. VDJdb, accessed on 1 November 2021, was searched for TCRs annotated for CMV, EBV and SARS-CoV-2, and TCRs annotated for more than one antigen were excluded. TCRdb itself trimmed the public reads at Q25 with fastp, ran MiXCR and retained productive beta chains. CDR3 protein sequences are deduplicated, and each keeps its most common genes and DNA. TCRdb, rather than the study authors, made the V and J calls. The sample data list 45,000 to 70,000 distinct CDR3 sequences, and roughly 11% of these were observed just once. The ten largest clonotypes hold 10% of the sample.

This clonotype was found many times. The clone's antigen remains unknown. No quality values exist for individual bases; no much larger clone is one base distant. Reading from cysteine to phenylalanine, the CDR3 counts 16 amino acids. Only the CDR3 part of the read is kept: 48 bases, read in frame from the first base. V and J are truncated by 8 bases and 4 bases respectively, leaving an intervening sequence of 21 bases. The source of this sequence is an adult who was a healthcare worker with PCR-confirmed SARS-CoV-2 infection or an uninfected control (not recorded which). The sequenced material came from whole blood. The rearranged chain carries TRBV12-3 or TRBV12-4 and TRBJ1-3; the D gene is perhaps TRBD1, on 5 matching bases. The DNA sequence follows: TGTGCCAGCGCCCTGGAGCAACCCCGACAGGGAAACACCATATATTTT. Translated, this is CASALEQPRQGNTIYF.